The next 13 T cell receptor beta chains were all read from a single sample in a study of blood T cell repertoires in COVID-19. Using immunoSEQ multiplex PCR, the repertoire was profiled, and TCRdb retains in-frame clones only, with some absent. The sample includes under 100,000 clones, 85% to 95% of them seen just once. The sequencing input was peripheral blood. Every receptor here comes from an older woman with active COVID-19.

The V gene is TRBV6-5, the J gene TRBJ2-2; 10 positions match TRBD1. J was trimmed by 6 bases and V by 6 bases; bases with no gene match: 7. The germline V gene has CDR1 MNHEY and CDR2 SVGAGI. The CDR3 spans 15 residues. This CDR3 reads CASRGGQGPPGELFF. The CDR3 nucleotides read TGTGCCAGCAGGGGGGGACAGGGGCCCCCCGGGGAGCTGTTTTTT.

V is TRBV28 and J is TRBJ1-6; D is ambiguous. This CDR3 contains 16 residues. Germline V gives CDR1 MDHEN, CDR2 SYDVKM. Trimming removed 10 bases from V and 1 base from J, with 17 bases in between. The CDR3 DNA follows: TGTGCCACCTGTCTCAGGCCGAGTTCCTATAATTCACCCCTCCACTTT. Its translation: CATCLRPSSYNSPLHF.

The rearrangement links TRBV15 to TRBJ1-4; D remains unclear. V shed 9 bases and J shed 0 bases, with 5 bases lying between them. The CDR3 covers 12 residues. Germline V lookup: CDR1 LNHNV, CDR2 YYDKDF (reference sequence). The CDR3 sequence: CATTATNEKLFF. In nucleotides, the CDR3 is TGTGCCACGACTGCAACTAATGAAAAACTGTTTTTT.

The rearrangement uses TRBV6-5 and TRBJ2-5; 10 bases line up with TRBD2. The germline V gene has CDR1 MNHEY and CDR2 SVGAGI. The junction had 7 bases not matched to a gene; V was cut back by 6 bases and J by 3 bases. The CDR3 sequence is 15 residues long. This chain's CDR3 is CASSRLSGGKETQYF. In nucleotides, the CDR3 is TGTGCCAGCAGCCGACTTAGCGGGGGGAAAGAGACCCAGTACTTC.

Written as DNA, the CDR3 is TGTGCCAGCAGGGCCGACAGAATCTCTGGAAACACCATATATTTT. It codes for CASRADRISGNTIYF. The chain links TRBV2 to TRBJ1-3; TRBD1 is a possible D gene (5 bases). Germline CDR1 and CDR2: SNHLY and FYNNEI. The germline V and J ends were trimmed by 6 bases and 0 bases, with 12 bases remaining between them. The CDR3 runs to 15 residues.

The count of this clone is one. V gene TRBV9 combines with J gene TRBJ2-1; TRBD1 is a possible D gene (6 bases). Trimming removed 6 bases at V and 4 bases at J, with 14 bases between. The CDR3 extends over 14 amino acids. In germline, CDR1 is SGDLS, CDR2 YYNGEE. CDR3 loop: CASNTGHLYNEQFF. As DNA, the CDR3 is TGTGCCAGCAACACGGGACACCTGTACAATGAGCAGTTCTTC.

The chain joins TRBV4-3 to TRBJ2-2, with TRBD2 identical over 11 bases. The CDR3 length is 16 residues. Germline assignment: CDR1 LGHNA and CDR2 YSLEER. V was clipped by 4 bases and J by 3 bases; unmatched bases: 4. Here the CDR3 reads CASSPLAGGDTGELFF. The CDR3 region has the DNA TGCGCCAGCAGCCCATTAGCGGGAGGGGACACCGGGGAGCTGTTTTTT.

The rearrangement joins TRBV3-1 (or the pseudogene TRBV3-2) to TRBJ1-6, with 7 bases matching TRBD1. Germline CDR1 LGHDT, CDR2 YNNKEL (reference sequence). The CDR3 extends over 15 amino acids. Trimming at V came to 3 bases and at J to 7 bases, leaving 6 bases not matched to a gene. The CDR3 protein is CASSQGDSLNSPLHF. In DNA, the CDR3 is TGTGCCAGCAGCCAGGGGGACAGCCTGAATTCACCCCTCCACTTT.

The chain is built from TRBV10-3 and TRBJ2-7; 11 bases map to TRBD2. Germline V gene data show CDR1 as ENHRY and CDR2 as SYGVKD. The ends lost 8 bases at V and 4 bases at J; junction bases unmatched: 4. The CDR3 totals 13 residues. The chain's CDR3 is CAIGVAGGYEQYF. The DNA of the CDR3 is TGTGCCATCGGAGTAGCGGGGGGGTACGAGCAGTACTTC.

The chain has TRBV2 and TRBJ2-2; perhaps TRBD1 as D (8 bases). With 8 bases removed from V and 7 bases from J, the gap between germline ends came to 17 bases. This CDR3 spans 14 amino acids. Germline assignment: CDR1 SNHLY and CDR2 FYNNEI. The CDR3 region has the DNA TGTGCCAGCTTACAGGGGGGGGCAGTCGGGGAGCTGTTTTTT. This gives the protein CASLQGGAVGELFF.

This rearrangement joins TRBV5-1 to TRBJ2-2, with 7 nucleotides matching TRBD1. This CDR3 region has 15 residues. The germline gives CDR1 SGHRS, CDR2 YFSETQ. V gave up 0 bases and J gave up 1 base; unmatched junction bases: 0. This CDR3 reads CASSLGQGNTGELFF. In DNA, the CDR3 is TGCGCCAGCAGCTTGGGACAGGGGAACACCGGGGAGCTGTTTTTT.

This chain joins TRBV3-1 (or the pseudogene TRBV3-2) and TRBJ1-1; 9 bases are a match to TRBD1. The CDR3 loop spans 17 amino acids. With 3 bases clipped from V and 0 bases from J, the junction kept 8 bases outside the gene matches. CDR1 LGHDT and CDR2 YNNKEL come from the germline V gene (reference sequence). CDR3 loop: CASSQGQGWSLNTEAFF. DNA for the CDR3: TGTGCCAGCAGCCAGGGACAGGGCTGGTCCCTGAACACTGAAGCTTTCTTT.

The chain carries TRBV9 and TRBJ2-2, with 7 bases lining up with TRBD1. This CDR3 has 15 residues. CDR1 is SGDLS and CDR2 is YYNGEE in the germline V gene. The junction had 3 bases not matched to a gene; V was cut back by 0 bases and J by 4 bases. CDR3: CASSVVGDSTGELFF. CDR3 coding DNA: TGTGCCAGCAGCGTAGTAGGGGACAGCACCGGGGAGCTGTTTTTT.